One and the same sample provided the 32 T cell receptor beta chains below, sequenced in a study of T cell responses to AZD1222 COVID-19 vaccine. Measured with immunoSEQ multiplex PCR; TCRdb has only the in-frame clones, and not every one. The repertoire consists of approximately 120,000 clones, with 75% to 85% occurring once and the leading ten covering roughly a quarter. The sequencing here drew on peripheral blood, taken 28 days after the second AZD1222 dose. The receptors derive from an adult who received the AZD1222 COVID-19 vaccine.

The V call is TRBV7-3, the J call TRBJ2-7; TRBD2 aligns across 8 bases. Germline CDR1 SGHTA, CDR2 FQGTGA. Unmatched junction bases numbered 6, after V lost 5 bases and J lost 0 bases. The CDR3 runs to 15 residues. CDR3 residues: CASSQAGAGSYEQYF. The CDR3 coding sequence is TGTGCCAGCAGCCAAGCGGGGGCCGGCTCCTACGAGCAGTACTTC.

V and J are TRBV10-1 and TRBJ1-5; D remains ambiguous. Germline V gene lookup returns CDR1 WNHNN and CDR2 SYGVQD (reference sequence). Trimming removed 3 bases from V and 2 bases from J, with 14 bases in between. This CDR3 is 16 amino acids long. The CDR3 DNA follows: TGCGCCAGCAGTGATAACGGGATAGTCGGCAATCAGCCCCAGCATTTT. It translates to CASSDNGIVGNQPQHF.

The chain is built from TRBV6-5 and TRBJ1-1; maybe TRBD1 (5 bases). With 7 bases removed from V and 4 bases from J, the gap between germline ends came to 13 bases. CDR3 length: 13 amino acids. Germline V gene sequence: CDR1 MNHEY, CDR2 SVGAGI. The CDR3 region has the DNA TGTGCCAGCAAGTCCAGGGACGCCACTGAAGCTTTCTTT. Translating gives CASKSRDATEAFF.

The V call is TRBV5-8, the J call TRBJ1-5, with D maybe TRBD1 (6 bases). This CDR3 is built from 15 residues. Germline CDR1 SGHTS, CDR2 YDEGEE. V dropped 5 bases and J dropped 4 bases, with 16 bases sitting between them. The CDR3 sequence: CASRHRVSRNQPQHF. CDR3 nucleotides: TGTGCCAGCAGGCACAGGGTGAGTAGAAATCAGCCCCAGCATTTT. The complete variable domain, with remaining parts taken from reference TRBV5-8 and TRBJ1-5, reads EAGVTQSPTHLIKTRGQQATLRCSPISGHTSVYWYQQALGLGLQFLLWYDEGEERNRGNFPPRFSGRQFPNYSSELNVNALELEDSALYLCASRHRVSRNQPQHFGDGTRLSIL.

The chain carries TRBV28 and TRBJ1-3, with D maybe TRBD1 (5 bases). Germline CDR1 and CDR2: MDHEN and SYDVKM. V lost 5 bases, J lost 4 bases, and 18 bases lay in between. This CDR3 region has 16 residues. This CDR3 reads CASSPLGPGTGNTIYF. The CDR3 bases are TGTGCCAGCAGTCCTCTGGGGCCGGGCACGGGAAACACCATATATTTT.

This clone was seen once. This sequence joins TRBV7-8 and TRBJ1-2, with 10 bases lining up with TRBD1. Germline V gene data show CDR1 as SGHVS and CDR2 as FQNEAQ. Trimming cost V 1 base and J 5 bases; bases outside gene matches: 4. This CDR3 contains 15 residues. In DNA, the CDR3 is TGTGCCAGCAGCTTAGAAAGGACAGGGGGGTATGGCTACACCTTC. This codes for CASSLERTGGYGYTF.

The gene calls are TRBV4-1 and TRBJ2-3, with a weak D call TRBD2 (7 bases). The CDR3 runs to 16 residues. In germline, CDR1 is MGHRA, CDR2 YSYEKL. Trimming shortened V by 4 bases and J by 2 bases, and 16 bases separated the two germline ends. The CDR3: CASSPYGGASTDTQYF. The DNA of the CDR3 is TGCGCCAGCAGCCCCTATGGGGGGGCATCCACAGATACGCAGTATTTT.

The chain uses TRBV5-1 and TRBJ1-6; 7 bases fit TRBD1. CDR3 length: 15 residues. CDR1 is SGHRS, CDR2 YFSETQ, per germline. The ends lost 1 base at V and 9 bases at J; junction bases unmatched: 7. CDR3 DNA sequence: TGCGCCAGCAGCTTGCTACAGGGGCGGGGTTCACCCCTCCACTTT. This translates into CASSLLQGRGSPLHF.

This clone was counted once. J is TRBJ2-7 and V is TRBV15; TRBD2 agrees at 13 bases. CDR1 and CDR2 (germline): LNHNV, YYDKDF (reference sequence). CDR3 size: 21 residues. Trimming cost V 0 bases and J 0 bases; bases outside gene matches: 14. This chain's CDR3 is CATSRDSVPTSGGLYSYEQYF. The CDR3 DNA sequence: TGTGCCACCAGCAGAGACTCCGTCCCGACTAGCGGGGGGCTATACTCCTACGAGCAGTACTTC.

This chain uses TRBV6-4 with TRBJ1-4; D is uncertain. This CDR3 has 13 residues. CDR1 is MRHNA, CDR2 SNTAGT, per germline. V was shortened by 8 bases and J by 4 bases, with 11 bases between the two germline ends. Written as DNA, the CDR3 is TGTGCCAGCCTGGGGAAACTTAATGAAAAACTGTTTTTT. Translation gives CASLGKLNEKLFF.

The chain carries TRBV11-2 and TRBJ1-4; perhaps TRBD1 as D (6 bases). The CDR3 sequence is 16 residues long. The germline V gene encodes CDR1 SGHAT and CDR2 FQNNGV. V dropped 0 bases and J dropped 7 bases, with 15 bases sitting between them. CDR3 coding DNA: TGTGCCAGCAGCTTAGATCCCGGGACAAGGGGTGAAAAACTGTTTTTT. It codes for CASSLDPGTRGEKLFF.

The rearrangement uses TRBV2 and TRBJ1-5; D uncertain. V was clipped by 1 base and J by 10 bases, with 20 bases between them. The germline CDR1 and CDR2 sequences are SNHLY and FYNNEI. The length of the CDR3 is 16 residues. In DNA form, the CDR3 reads TGTGCCAGCAGTGAAGTAGGACCCTTGTTGGTGGGTCCCCAGCATTTT. It specifies CASSEVGPLLVGPQHF.

The rearrangement joins TRBV3-1 (or the pseudogene TRBV3-2) to TRBJ2-7; D is uncertain. Germline values: CDR1 LGHDT, CDR2 YNNKEL (reference sequence). CDR3 length equals 9 residues. Trimming stripped 11 bases from V and 2 bases from J, with 4 bases between. The CDR3 loop is CAGPYEQYF. DNA of the CDR3: TGTGCCGGACCCTACGAGCAGTACTTC.

This rearrangement joins TRBV7-9 to TRBJ1-2; unclear D gene. Trimming took off 2 bases at V and 2 bases at J, with 9 bases between the two ends. CDR3 length: 14 residues. CDR1 is SEHNR, CDR2 FQNEAQ, per germline (reference sequence). CDR3 in DNA: TGTGCCAGCAGCTTATCGACGGGAAACTATGGCTACACCTTC. Its protein product is CASSLSTGNYGYTF.

This clone was counted only a few times. V gene TRBV5-5 combines with J gene TRBJ1-2; D might be TRBD1 (6 bases). This CDR3 spans 15 amino acids. From germline, CDR1 is SGHKS and CDR2 YYEKEE (reference sequence). The germline V and J ends were trimmed by 2 bases and 8 bases, with 19 bases remaining between them. The CDR3 protein is CASSLSDSPVPGYTF. The CDR3 bases are TGTGCCAGCAGCTTATCGGACAGTCCCGTCCCCGGCTACACCTTC.

The rearrangement joins TRBV7-6 to TRBJ2-6; D unclear. CDR3 length: 15 amino acids. Germline V gene sequence: CDR1 SGHVS, CDR2 FNYEAQ. Trimming stripped 1 base from V and 1 base from J, with 5 bases between. CDR3 sequence reads: CASSLGVSGANVLTF. In nucleotides, the CDR3 is TGTGCCAGCAGCTTAGGGGTATCTGGGGCCAACGTCCTGACTTTC.

The count of this clone is one. The rearrangement links TRBV2 to TRBJ1-2; 7 bases map to TRBD1. Germline V lookup: CDR1 SNHLY, CDR2 FYNNEI. The CDR3 spans 15 residues. The V segment lost 4 bases and the J segment 3 bases; nucleotides outside the gene matches: 8. The CDR3 protein is CASSVGTVLYYGYTF. CDR3 DNA sequence: TGTGCCAGCAGTGTTGGGACAGTACTCTACTATGGCTACACCTTC. Complete variable domain (other parts from reference TRBV2 and TRBJ1-2): EPEVTQTPSHQVTQMGQEVILRCVPISNHLYFYWYRQILGQKVEFLVSFYNNEISEKSEIFDDQFSVERPDGSNFTLKIRSTKLEDSAMYFCASSVGTVLYYGYTFGSGTRLTVV.

The genes are TRBV25-1 and TRBJ1-2; TRBD1 is a possible D gene (6 bases). V lost 6 bases and J lost 6, with 14 bases in between. Germline CDR1 MGHDK, CDR2 SYGVNS. This CDR3 comprises 13 residues. The CDR3 DNA sequence: TGTGCCAGCAGAACCCCAGGGGAGCATGGCTACACCTTC. It translates to CASRTPGEHGYTF.

The V and J genes are TRBV7-2 and TRBJ1-5; D uncertain. Looked up from germline, CDR1 is SGHTA and CDR2 is FQGNSA. There are 14 residues in the CDR3. The V end lost 4 bases, the J end lost 0 bases, and 7 bases lay between the germline ends. The CDR3: CASSSYRSNQPQHF. As DNA, the CDR3 is TGTGCCAGCAGCTCCTACCGTAGCAATCAGCCCCAGCATTTT.

The CDR3 sequence is CASSPNVGAPYGYTF. CDR3 in DNA: TGTGCCAGCAGCCCAAACGTGGGGGCGCCCTATGGCTACACCTTC. The gene calls are TRBV5-4 and TRBJ1-2, with TRBD1 as a possible D gene (6 bases). Trimming removed 4 bases at V and 4 bases at J, with 17 bases between. Germline CDR1 and CDR2: SGHNT and YYREEE (reference sequence). This CDR3 has 15 amino acids.

The V gene is TRBV5-1, the J gene TRBJ2-7; tentatively, D is TRBD2 (5 bases). V lost 0 bases and J 2 bases, leaving 15 bases between the germline ends. The CDR3 consists of 16 residues. Looked up from germline, CDR1 is SGHRS and CDR2 is YFSETQ. The DNA of the CDR3 is TGCGCCAGCAGCTTGGAATCTCCACGGCGGGCCTACGAGCAGTACTTC. Translation: CASSLESPRRAYEQYF.

This chain uses TRBV9 with TRBJ1-5; the D gene is possibly TRBD1 (5 bases). Germline CDR1 reads SGDLS; CDR2 reads YYNGEE. The CDR3 loop spans 13 amino acids. V lost 2 bases and J 11 bases, leaving 14 bases between the germline ends. The CDR3: CASSVGGSGAQHF. The CDR3 nucleotides read TGTGCCAGCAGCGTGGGCGGCTCGGGGGCCCAGCATTTT.

CDR3 protein: CASSYRGGGTASGNTIYF. CDR3 bases: TGTGCCAGCAGCTATAGGGGCGGGGGGACCGCCTCTGGAAACACCATATATTTT. The V call is TRBV14, the J call TRBJ1-3; weak D call: TRBD1 (5 bases). Trimming took off 5 bases at V and 0 bases at J, with 20 bases between the two ends. The CDR3 length is 18 residues. The germline gives CDR1 SGHDN, CDR2 FVKESK.

The chain combines TRBV19 with TRBJ1-5; maybe TRBD1 (5 bases). The germline CDR1 and CDR2 sequences are LNHDA and SQIVND (reference sequence). V was pared by 6 bases and J by 2 bases, with 14 bases between. This CDR3 comprises 15 residues. For the CDR3, the DNA is TGTGCCAGTAGGCTGACAGAGAAAGGCAATCAGCCCCAGCATTTT. Translation gives CASRLTEKGNQPQHF.

This chain joins TRBV10-1 and TRBJ1-1, with 7 bases matching TRBD1. CDR1 WNHNN and CDR2 SYGVQD come from the germline V gene (reference sequence). Trimming removed 6 bases from V and 1 base from J; junction bases left unmatched: 2. The CDR3 length is 13 residues. As DNA, the CDR3 is TGCGCCAGCAGGAGGGACAGGAACACTGAAGCTTTCTTT. Translating it yields CASRRDRNTEAFF.

The chain has TRBV2 and TRBJ1-4, with TRBD1 identical over 7 bases. The CDR3 covers 14 residues. J gave up 8 bases and V 7 bases, and 10 bases lay outside the gene matches. The germline CDR1 and CDR2 sequences are SNHLY and FYNNEI. In DNA form, the CDR3 reads TGTGCCAGCAAGAACCGGGACAGTCGAGAAAAACTGTTTTTT. This encodes CASKNRDSREKLFF.

The chain joins TRBV4-3 to TRBJ1-2; D is undetermined. V lost 0 bases to trimming and J lost 6 bases, with 14 bases between them. Germline V gene data show CDR1 as LGHNA and CDR2 as YSLEER. There are 15 residues in the CDR3. CDR3 region: CASSQEVAELHGYTF. The CDR3 DNA follows: TGCGCCAGCAGCCAAGAAGTGGCGGAGCTCCATGGCTACACCTTC.

The genes are TRBV15 and TRBJ2-1, with 8 bases aligning to TRBD1. From germline, CDR1 is LNHNV and CDR2 YYDKDF (reference sequence). The CDR3 has 15 residues. With 4 bases clipped from V and 7 bases from J, the junction kept 9 bases outside the gene matches. The CDR3 nucleotides read TGTGCCACCAGCACGAGACAGGGGTCGAGAAATGAGCAGTTCTTC. Translation: CATSTRQGSRNEQFF. The variable domain in full, completed from reference TRBV15 and TRBJ2-1, reads DAMVIQNPRYQVTQFGKPVTLSCSQTLNHNVMYWYQQKSSQAPKLLFHYYDKDFNNEADTPDNFQSRRPNTSFCFLDIRSPGLGDTAMYLCATSTRQGSRNEQFFGPGTRLTVL.

The chain has TRBV12-3 or TRBV12-4 and TRBJ2-7; D is unresolved. This CDR3 contains 13 residues. V was cut by 3 bases and J by 0 bases, with 6 bases left in between. The CDR3 region has the DNA TGTGCCAGCAGTTTGGGCAGCTCCTACGAGCAGTACTTC. It is translated as CASSLGSSYEQYF.

This chain joins TRBV7-9 and TRBJ1-4; D not resolved. V shed 8 bases and J shed 0 bases, with 13 bases lying between them. The CDR3 extends over 15 amino acids. Germline V gene sequence: CDR1 SEHNR, CDR2 FQNEAQ (reference sequence). This CDR3 is CASGGGLATNEKLFF. CDR3 bases: TGTGCCAGCGGTGGAGGCCTTGCAACTAATGAAAAACTGTTTTTT.

This clone was observed a single time. The chain uses TRBV6-2 or TRBV6-3 and TRBJ1-3; D unclear. Germline assignment: CDR1 MNHEY and CDR2 SVGEGT. CDR3 length: 14 amino acids. Trimming took 6 bases from V and 1 from J, leaving 10 bases between them. The CDR3 bases are TGTGCCAGCAGCCCGACTGAATCTGGAAACACCATATATTTT. Translating it yields CASSPTESGNTIYF.

This clone was seen a handful of times. V usage is TRBV19 and J usage is TRBJ1-1; D unresolved. This CDR3 contains 11 residues. Germline V gene data show CDR1 as LNHDA and CDR2 as SQIVND (reference sequence). V lost 4 bases, J lost 7 bases, and 7 bases lay in between. CDR3 coding DNA: TGTGCCAGTAGTACGCGCAATGAAGCTTTCTTT. It codes for CASSTRNEAFF. The complete variable domain, with remaining parts taken from reference TRBV19 and TRBJ1-1, reads DGGITQSPKYLFRKEGQNVTLSCEQNLNHDAMYWYRQDPGQGLRLIYYSQIVNDFQKGDIAEGYSVSREKKESFPLTVTSAQKNPTAFYLCASSTRNEAFFGQGTRLTVV.